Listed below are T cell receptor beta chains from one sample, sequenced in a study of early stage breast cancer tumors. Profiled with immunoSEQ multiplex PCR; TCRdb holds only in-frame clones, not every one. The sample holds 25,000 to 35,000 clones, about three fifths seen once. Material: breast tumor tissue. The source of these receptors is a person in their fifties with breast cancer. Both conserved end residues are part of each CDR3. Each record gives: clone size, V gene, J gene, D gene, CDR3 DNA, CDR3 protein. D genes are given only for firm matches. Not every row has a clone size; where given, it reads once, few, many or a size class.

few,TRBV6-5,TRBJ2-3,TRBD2,TGTGCCAGCAGGACTAGCGGGAGGAGGGCAGATACGCAGTATTTT,CASRTSGRRADTQYF
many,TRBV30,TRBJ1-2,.,TGTGCCTGGGAGGGCCTCTCGGCCTATGGCTACACCTTC,CAWEGLSAYGYTF
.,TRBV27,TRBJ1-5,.,TGTGCCAGCAGCCAGGTGTGGTCCCAGCCCCAGCATTTT,CASSQVWSQPQHF
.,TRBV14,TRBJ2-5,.,TGTGCCAGCAGCCAGCCGCCGGAGACCCAGTACTTC,CASSQPPETQYF
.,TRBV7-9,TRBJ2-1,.,TGTGCCAGCAGCCCGTTCGTGGTTGGTGAGCAGTTCTTC,CASSPFVVGEQFF
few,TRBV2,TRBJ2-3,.,TGTGCCAGCAGTGAAGGGGCGGCAGATACGCAGTATTTT,CASSEGAADTQYF
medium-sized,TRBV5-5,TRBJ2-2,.,TGTGCCAGCAGGTACGCAAGCAGCAACACCGGGGAGCTGTTTTTT,CASRYASSNTGELFF
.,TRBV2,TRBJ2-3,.,TGTGCCAGCAGGACCCCCGGGACAGTGCGGGAAGATACGCAGTATTTT,CASRTPGTVREDTQYF
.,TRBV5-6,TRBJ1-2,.,TGTGCCAGCAGCTCCGGACAGCCTCGATCCGAATCCCTAAGGGGCTACACCTTC,CASSSGQPRSESLRGYTF
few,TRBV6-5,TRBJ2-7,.,TGTGCCAGCACCCCCCTAGCGAGAACCTACGAGCAGTACTTC,CASTPLARTYEQYF
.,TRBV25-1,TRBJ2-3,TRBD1,TGTGCCAGCAACGACAGGGGACGGGGCACAGATACGCAGTATTTT,CASNDRGRGTDTQYF
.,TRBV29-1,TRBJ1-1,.,TGCAGCGTTGTGTACACTGAAGCTTTCTTT,CSVVYTEAFF
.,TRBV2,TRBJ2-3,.,TGTGCCAGCGCCCTAGCTCCAGATACGCAGTATTTT,CASALAPDTQYF
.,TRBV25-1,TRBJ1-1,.,TGTGCCAGCAGTGCCCGGACACTGAACACTGAAGCTTTCTTT,CASSARTLNTEAFF
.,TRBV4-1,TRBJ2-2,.,TGCGCCAGCAGCCAAGGAAGCGCCCCAGCTTCCGGGGAGCTGTTTTTT,CASSQGSAPASGELFF
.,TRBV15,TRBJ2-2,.,TGTGCCACCAGCAGAGATCAAGTAAACACCGGGGAGCTGTTTTTT,CATSRDQVNTGELFF
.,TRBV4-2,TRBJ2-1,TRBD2,TGTGCCAGCAGCCAAGGGACTAGCGTATACAATGAGCAGTTCTTC,CASSQGTSVYNEQFF